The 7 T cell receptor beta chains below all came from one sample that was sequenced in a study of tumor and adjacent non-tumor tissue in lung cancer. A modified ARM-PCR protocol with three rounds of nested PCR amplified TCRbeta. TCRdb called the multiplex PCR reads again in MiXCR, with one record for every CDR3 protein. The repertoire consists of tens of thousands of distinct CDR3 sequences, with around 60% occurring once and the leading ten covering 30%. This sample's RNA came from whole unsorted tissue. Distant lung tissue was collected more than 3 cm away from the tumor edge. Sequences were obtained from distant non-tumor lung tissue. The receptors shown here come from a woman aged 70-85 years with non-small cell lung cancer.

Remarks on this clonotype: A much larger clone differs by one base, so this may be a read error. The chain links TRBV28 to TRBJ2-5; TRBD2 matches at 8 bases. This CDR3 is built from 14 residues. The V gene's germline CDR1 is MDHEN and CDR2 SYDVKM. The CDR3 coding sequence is TGTGTCAGCAGTCGGGGGGGGGCCCAAGAGACCCAGTACTTC. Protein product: CVSSRGGAQETQYF.

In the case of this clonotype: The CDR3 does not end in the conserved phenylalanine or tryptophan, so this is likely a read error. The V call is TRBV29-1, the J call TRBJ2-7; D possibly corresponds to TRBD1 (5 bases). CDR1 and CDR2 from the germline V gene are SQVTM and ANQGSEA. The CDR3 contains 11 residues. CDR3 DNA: TGCAGCGATGGCACAGGCTACGCGCAGTACATC. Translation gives CSDGTGYAQYI.

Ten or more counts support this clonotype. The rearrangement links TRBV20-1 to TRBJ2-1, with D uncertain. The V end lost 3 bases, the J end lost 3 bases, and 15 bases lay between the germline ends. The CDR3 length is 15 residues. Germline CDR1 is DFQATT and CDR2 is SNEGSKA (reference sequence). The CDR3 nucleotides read TGCAGTGCTAGTGAGAATCCCTCATTCTACAATGAGCAGTTCTTC. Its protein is CSASENPSFYNEQFF.

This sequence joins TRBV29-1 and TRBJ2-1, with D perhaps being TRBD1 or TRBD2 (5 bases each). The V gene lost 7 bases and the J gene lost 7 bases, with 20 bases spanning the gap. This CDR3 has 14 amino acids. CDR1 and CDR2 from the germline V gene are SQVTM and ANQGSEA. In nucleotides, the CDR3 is TGCAGCGCACAACGGGGCGCTAGAGATAATGAGCAGTTCTTC. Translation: CSAQRGARDNEQFF.

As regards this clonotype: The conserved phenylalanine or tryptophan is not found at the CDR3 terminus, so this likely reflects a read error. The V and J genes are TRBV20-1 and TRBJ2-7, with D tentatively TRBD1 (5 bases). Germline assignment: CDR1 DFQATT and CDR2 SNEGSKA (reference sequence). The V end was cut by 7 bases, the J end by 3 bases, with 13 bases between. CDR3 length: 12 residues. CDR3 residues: CSVPTENYEQYI. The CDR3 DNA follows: TGCAGTGTCCCGACAGAGAACTACGAGCAGTACATC.

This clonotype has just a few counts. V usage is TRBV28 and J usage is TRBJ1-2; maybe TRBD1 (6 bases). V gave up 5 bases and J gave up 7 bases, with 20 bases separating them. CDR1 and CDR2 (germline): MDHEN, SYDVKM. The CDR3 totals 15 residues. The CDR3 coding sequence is TGTGCCAGCAGTCCGGGGGCTCCCCGGGCGGCTGGCTACACCTTC. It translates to CASSPGAPRAAGYTF.

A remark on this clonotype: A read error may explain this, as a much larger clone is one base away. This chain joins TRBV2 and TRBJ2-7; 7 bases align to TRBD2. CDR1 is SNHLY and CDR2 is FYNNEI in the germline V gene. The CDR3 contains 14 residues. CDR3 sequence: CTSSTGLSPYEQYF. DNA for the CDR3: TGTACCAGCAGTACGGGACTATCACCCTACGAGCAGTACTTC.